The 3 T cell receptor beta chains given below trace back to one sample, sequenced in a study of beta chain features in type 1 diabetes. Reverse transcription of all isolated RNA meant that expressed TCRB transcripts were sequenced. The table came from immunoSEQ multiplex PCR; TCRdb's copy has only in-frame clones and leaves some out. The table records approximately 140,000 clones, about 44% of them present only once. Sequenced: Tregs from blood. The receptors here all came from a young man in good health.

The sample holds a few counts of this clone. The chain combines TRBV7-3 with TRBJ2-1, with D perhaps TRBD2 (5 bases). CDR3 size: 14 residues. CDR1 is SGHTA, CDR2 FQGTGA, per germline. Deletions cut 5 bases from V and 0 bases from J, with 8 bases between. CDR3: CASSLGSSYNEQFF. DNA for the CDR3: TGTGCCAGCAGCCTGGGGAGCTCCTACAATGAGCAGTTCTTC.

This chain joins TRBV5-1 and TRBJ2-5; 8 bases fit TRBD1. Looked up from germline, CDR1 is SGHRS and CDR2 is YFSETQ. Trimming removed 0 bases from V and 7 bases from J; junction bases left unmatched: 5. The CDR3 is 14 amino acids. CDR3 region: CASSLDGTGVTQYF. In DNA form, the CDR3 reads TGCGCCAGCAGCTTGGACGGGACAGGAGTGACCCAGTACTTC.

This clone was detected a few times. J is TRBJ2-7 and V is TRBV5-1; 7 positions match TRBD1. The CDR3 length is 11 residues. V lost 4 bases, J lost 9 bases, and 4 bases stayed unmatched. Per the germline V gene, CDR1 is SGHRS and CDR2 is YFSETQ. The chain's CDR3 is CASSPTGVQYF. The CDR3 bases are TGCGCCAGCAGCCCCACAGGGGTGCAGTACTTC.